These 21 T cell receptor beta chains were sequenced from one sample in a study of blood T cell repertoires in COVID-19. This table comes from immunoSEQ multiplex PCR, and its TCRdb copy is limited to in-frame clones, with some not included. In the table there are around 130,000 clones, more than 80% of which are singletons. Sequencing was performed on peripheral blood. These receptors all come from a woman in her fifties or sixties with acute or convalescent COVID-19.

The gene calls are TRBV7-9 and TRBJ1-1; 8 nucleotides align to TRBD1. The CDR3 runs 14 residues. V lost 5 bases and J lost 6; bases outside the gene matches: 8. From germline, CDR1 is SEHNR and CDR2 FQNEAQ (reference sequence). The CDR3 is CASSPRQGQAEAFF. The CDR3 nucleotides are TGTGCCAGCAGCCCTCGACAGGGACAGGCTGAAGCTTTCTTT.

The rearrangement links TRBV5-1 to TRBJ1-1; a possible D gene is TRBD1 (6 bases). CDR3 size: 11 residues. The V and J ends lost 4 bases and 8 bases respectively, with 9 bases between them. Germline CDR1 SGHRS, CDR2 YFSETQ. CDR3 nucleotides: TGCGCCAGCAGCCTCACAGGGGAAGCTTTCTTT. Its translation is CASSLTGEAFF.

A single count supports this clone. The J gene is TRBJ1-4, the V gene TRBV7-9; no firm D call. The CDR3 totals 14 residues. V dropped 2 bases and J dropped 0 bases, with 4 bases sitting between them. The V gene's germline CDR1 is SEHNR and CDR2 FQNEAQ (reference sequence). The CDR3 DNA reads TGTGCCAGCAGCTTACCAGCAACTAATGAAAAACTGTTTTTT. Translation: CASSLPATNEKLFF.

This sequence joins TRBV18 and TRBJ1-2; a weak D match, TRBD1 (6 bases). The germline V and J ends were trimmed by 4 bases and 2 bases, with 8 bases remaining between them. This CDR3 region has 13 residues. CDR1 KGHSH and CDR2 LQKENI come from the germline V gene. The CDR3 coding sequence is TGTGCCAGCTCACATGACAGGAACTATGGCTACACCTTC. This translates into CASSHDRNYGYTF.

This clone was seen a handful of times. For the CDR3, the DNA is TGTGCCAGCAGTAGAACGAGAGACACCGGGGAGCTGTTTTTT. Translated: CASSRTRDTGELFF. V gene TRBV6-5 combines with J gene TRBJ2-2; no firm D call. Trimming shortened V by 5 bases and J by 3 bases, and 10 bases separated the two germline ends. Germline V gives CDR1 MNHEY, CDR2 SVGAGI. CDR3 length: 14 residues.

CDR3 in amino acids: CASSPQYPSYTF. In DNA, the CDR3 is TGTGCCAGCAGCCCACAGTACCCAAGCTACACCTTC. The V and J genes are TRBV7-9 and TRBJ1-2; D remains unclear. V lost 5 bases and J lost 9, with 13 bases in between. This CDR3 comprises 12 residues. The germline CDR1 and CDR2 sequences are SEHNR and FQNEAQ (reference sequence).

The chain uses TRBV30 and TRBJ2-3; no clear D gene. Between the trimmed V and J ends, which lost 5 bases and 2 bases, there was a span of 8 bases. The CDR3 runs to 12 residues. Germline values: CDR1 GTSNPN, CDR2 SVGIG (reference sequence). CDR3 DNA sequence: TGTGCCTGGCGAGCTAACACAGATACGCAGTATTTT. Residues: CAWRANTDTQYF.

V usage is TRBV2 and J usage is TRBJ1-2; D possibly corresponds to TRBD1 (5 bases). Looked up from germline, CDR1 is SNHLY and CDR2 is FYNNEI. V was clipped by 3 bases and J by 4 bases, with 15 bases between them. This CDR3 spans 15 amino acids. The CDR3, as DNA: TGTGCCAGCAGTGACGAATCCGACAGAATCTATGGCTACACCTTC. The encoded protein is CASSDESDRIYGYTF.

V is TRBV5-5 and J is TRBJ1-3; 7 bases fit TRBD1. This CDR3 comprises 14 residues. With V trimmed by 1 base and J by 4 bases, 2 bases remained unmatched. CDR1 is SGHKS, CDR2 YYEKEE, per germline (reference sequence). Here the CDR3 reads CASSLKTGGNTIYF. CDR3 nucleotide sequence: TGTGCCAGCAGCTTGAAGACAGGGGGAAACACCATATATTTT.

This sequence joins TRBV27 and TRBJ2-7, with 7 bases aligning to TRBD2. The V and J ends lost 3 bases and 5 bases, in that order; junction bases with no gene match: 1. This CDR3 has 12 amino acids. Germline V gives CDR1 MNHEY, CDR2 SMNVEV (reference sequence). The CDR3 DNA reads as TGTGCCAGCAGTTTGGGAGGGAACGAGCAGTACTTC. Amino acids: CASSLGGNEQYF.

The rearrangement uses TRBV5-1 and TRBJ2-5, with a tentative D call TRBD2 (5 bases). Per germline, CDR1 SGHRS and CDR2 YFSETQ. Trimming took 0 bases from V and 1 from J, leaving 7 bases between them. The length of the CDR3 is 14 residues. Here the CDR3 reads CASSLEGAQETQYF. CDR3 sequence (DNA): TGCGCCAGCAGCTTGGAGGGAGCCCAAGAGACCCAGTACTTC.

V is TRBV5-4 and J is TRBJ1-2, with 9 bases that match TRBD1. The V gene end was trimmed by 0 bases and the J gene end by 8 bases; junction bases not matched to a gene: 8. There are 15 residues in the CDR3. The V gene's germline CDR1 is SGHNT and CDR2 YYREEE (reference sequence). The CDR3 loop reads CASSLVGTGIDGYTF. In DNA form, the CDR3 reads TGTGCCAGCAGCTTGGTCGGGACAGGGATCGACGGCTACACCTTC.

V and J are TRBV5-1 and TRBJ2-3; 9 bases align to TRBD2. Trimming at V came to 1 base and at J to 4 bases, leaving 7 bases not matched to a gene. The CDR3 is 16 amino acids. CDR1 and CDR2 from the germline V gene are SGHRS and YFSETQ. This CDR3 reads CASSLRSGGTSDTQYF. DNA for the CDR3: TGCGCCAGCAGCTTGAGGAGCGGGGGGACATCAGATACGCAGTATTTT.

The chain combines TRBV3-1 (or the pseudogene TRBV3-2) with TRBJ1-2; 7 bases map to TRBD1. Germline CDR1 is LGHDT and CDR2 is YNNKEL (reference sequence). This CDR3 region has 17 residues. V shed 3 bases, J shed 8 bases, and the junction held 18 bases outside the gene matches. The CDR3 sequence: CASSHDWTGSGGLGYTF. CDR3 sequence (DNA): TGTGCCAGCAGCCACGACTGGACAGGCTCTGGAGGTCTGGGCTACACCTTC.

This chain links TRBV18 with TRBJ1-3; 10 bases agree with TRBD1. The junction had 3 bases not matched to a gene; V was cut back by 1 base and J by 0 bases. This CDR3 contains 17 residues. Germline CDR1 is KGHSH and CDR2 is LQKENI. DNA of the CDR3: TGTGCCAGCTCACCACGACAGGGGGCCCTCTCTGGAAACACCATATATTTT. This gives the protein CASSPRQGALSGNTIYF.

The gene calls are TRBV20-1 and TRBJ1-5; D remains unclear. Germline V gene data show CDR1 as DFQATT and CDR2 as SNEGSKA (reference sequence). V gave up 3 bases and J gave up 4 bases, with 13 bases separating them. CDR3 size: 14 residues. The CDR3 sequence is CSASSVSRNQPQHF. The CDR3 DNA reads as TGCAGTGCTAGTTCCGTGTCGCGAAATCAGCCCCAGCATTTT.

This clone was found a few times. The CDR3 sequence: CASSPGVGGSGNTIYF. CDR3 DNA: TGCGCCAGCAGCCCGGGGGTGGGAGGCTCTGGAAACACCATATATTTT. The V gene is TRBV5-1, the J gene TRBJ1-3; a possible D gene is TRBD1 (5 bases). The CDR3 is 16 amino acids. Trimming cost V 4 bases and J 0 bases, with 14 bases left between them. Germline V CDR1 and CDR2: SGHRS, YFSETQ. The whole variable domain, remainder taken from reference TRBV5-1 and TRBJ1-3, is KAGVTQTPRYLIKTRGQQVTLSCSPISGHRSVSWYQQTPGQGLQFLFEYFSETQRNKGNFPGRFSGRQFSNSRSEMNVSTLELGDSALYLCASSPGVGGSGNTIYFGEGSWLTVV.

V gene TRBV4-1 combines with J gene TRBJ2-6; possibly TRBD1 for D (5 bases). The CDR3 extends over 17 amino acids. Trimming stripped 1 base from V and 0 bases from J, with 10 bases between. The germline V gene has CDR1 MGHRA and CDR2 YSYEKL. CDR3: CASSQGQTSSGANVLTF. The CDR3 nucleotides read TGCGCCAGCAGCCAAGGACAGACTTCCTCTGGGGCCAACGTCCTGACTTTC.

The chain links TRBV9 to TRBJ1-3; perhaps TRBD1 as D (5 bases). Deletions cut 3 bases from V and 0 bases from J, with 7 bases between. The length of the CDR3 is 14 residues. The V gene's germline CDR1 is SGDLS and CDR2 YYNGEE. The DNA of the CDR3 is TGTGCCAGCAGCGGGGGGGACTCTGGAAACACCATATATTTT. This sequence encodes CASSGGDSGNTIYF.

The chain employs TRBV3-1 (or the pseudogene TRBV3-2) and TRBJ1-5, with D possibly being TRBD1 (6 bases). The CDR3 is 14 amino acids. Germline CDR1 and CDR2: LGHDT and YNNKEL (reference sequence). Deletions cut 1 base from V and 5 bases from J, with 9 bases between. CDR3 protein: CASSQGAGDQPQHF. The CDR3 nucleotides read TGTGCCAGCAGCCAAGGGGCAGGGGATCAGCCCCAGCATTTT.

CDR3 DNA sequence: TGTGCCAGCTCACCCACGGATAGGGGGTCTGCTTTCTTT. It codes for CASSPTDRGSAFF. The chain uses TRBV18 and TRBJ1-1; D perhaps matches TRBD1 (6 bases). This CDR3 region has 13 residues. The V gene's germline CDR1 is KGHSH and CDR2 LQKENI. The V end was cut by 3 bases, the J end by 11 bases, with 16 bases between.